The source of this T cell receptor (beta chain) is a study of blood T cell repertoires in COVID-19. This CDR3 region has 15 residues. Germline-derived CDR1 and CDR2 are SGHNT and YYREEE (reference sequence). V lost 4 bases to trimming and J lost 0 bases; unmatched junction nucleotides: 6. Libraries were prepared by immunoSEQ multiplex PCR; TCRdb keeps only in-frame clonotypes and omits some of them. This sample yields 100,000 to 150,000 clones, of which roughly four fifths are seen a single time; about 15% belongs to the top ten. The origin of this receptor is a man between 25 and 39 years old with COVID-19, enrolled during active disease. Sequencing used peripheral blood. The gene calls are TRBV5-4 and TRBJ2-5, with 7 bases fitting TRBD1. This CDR3 is CASSTGQAHQETQYF. The CDR3 DNA follows: TGTGCCAGCAGCACCGGACAGGCACACCAAGAGACCCAGTACTTC.